This passage covers 19 T cell receptor beta chains from one sample sequenced in a study of siplizumab effects on memory and regulatory T cells. Libraries were prepared by immunoSEQ multiplex PCR; TCRdb keeps only in-frame clonotypes and omits some of them. The sample holds about 100,000 clones, 94% seen once. Sequencing was done on a sample of non-Treg CD4+ T cells sorted from blood. Receptors were obtained from a human donor in good health.

The chain combines TRBV6-4 with TRBJ2-6; D call uncertain. Trimming pared 6 bases from V and 0 bases from J, leaving 12 bases between. This CDR3 comprises 16 residues. CDR1 and CDR2 from the germline V gene are MRHNA and SNTAGT. CDR3 residues: CASSDLPLSGANVLTF. The CDR3 DNA follows: TGTGCCAGCAGCGACCTACCCCTCTCTGGGGCCAACGTCCTGACTTTC.

This clone was picked up a small number of times. The V and J genes are TRBV19 and TRBJ1-5; D is unresolved. The CDR3 is made up of 15 amino acids. In germline, CDR1 is LNHDA, CDR2 SQIVND (reference sequence). The germline V and J ends were trimmed by 6 bases and 2 bases, with 14 bases remaining between them. In DNA, the CDR3 is TGTGCCAGTAGGACCCCGGAGGGTGGCAATCAGCCCCAGCATTTT. Protein: CASRTPEGGNQPQHF.

The gene calls are TRBV7-9 and TRBJ2-7, with D uncertain. V was cut by 5 bases and J by 3 bases, with 8 bases left in between. This CDR3 has 12 residues. Germline assignment: CDR1 SEHNR and CDR2 FQNEAQ (reference sequence). The CDR3 DNA sequence: TGTGCCAGCAGCCTCGGCGACTACGAGCAGTACTTC. This codes for CASSLGDYEQYF.

The rearrangement uses TRBV7-9 and TRBJ2-7, with TRBD1 identical over 7 bases. Germline lookup yields CDR1 SEHNR and CDR2 FQNEAQ (reference sequence). The CDR3 loop spans 15 amino acids. V lost 2 bases to trimming and J lost 3 bases; unmatched junction nucleotides: 7. The chain's CDR3 is CASSLLGTESYEQYF. As DNA, the CDR3 is TGTGCCAGCAGCTTATTAGGGACAGAGAGCTACGAGCAGTACTTC.

In DNA form, the CDR3 reads TGTGCCAGCAGCGCGCGATTTGGGAACTATGGCTACACCTTC. Protein product: CASSARFGNYGYTF. The chain joins TRBV7-9 to TRBJ1-2; no clear D gene. The ends were cut back, 5 bases at V and 2 bases at J, with 12 bases in the middle. Germline CDR1 is SEHNR and CDR2 is FQNEAQ (reference sequence). This CDR3 is 14 amino acids long.

This CDR3 reads CASAGDTYTGELFF. CDR3 coding DNA: TGTGCCAGTGCGGGGGACACCTACACCGGGGAGCTGTTTTTT. The chain is built from TRBV6-5 and TRBJ2-2, with a possible D match to TRBD2 (7 bases). The CDR3 covers 14 residues. V was pared by 9 bases and J by 3 bases, with 14 bases between. Germline V gene data show CDR1 as MNHEY and CDR2 as SVGAGI.

The chain couples TRBV18 to TRBJ2-7; D is unresolved. The V gene's germline CDR1 is KGHSH and CDR2 LQKENI. The CDR3 totals 12 residues. V was cut by 3 bases and J by 4 bases, with 7 bases left in between. CDR3 bases: TGTGCCAGCTCACCGTCTAGTTACGAGCAGTACTTC. Translation: CASSPSSYEQYF.

This clone was seen a single time. This sequence joins TRBV15 and TRBJ2-7; 9 bases are shared with TRBD1. This CDR3 is 16 amino acids long. The V gene end was trimmed by 5 bases and the J gene end by 6 bases; junction bases not matched to a gene: 14. Looked up from germline, CDR1 is LNHNV and CDR2 is YYDKDF (reference sequence). The CDR3 protein is CATSPQTTGGLLEQYF. CDR3 sequence (DNA): TGTGCCACCAGCCCCCAAACGACAGGGGGTTTACTCGAGCAGTACTTC.

This clone was found a few times. The chain combines TRBV6-5 with TRBJ2-1; no definite D call. Germline loops: CDR1 MNHEY, CDR2 SVGAGI. V dropped 6 bases and J dropped 4 bases, with 10 bases sitting between them. This CDR3 spans 13 amino acids. CDR3 amino acids: CASRSLGYNEQFF. The CDR3 DNA follows: TGTGCCAGCAGATCCCTTGGGTACAATGAGCAGTTCTTC.

CDR3 in DNA: TGTGCCAGCAGCCCCCGGGACCTCCTCTATGGCTACACCTTC. This gives the protein CASSPRDLLYGYTF. The rearrangement joins TRBV14 to TRBJ1-2; possibly TRBD1 for D (5 bases). Germline V gene data show CDR1 as SGHDN and CDR2 as FVKESK. This CDR3 contains 14 residues. V gave up 4 bases and J gave up 4 bases, with 13 bases separating them.

The rearrangement joins TRBV18 to TRBJ1-2; 8 bases fit TRBD1. This CDR3 has 14 residues. V trimming: 10 bases; J trimming: 1 base; junction bases outside the gene matches: 8. Per the germline V gene, CDR1 is KGHSH and CDR2 is LQKENI. The CDR3 reads CATRETGVNYGYTF. The CDR3 nucleotides read TGTGCCACTCGTGAGACAGGGGTTAACTATGGCTACACCTTC.

The genes are TRBV9 and TRBJ1-3; no clear D. Per germline, CDR1 SGDLS and CDR2 YYNGEE. V was cut by 0 bases and J by 0 bases, with 16 bases left in between. The CDR3 is made up of 18 amino acids. This CDR3 is CASSVAMMSPSSGNTIYF. The CDR3 nucleotides are TGTGCCAGCAGCGTAGCTATGATGTCCCCTAGCTCTGGAAACACCATATATTTT. The whole variable domain, filled in from reference TRBV9 and TRBJ1-3, reads DSGVTQTPKHLITATGQRVTLRCSPRSGDLSVYWYQQSLDQGLQFLIQYYNGEERAKGNILERFSAQQFPDLHSELNLSSLELGDSALYFCASSVAMMSPSSGNTIYFGEGSWLTVV.

The DNA of the CDR3 is TGTGCCAGTAGTATCGCGCTAGCGGGCGGTGTGGAGACCCAGTACTTC. Translation gives CASSIALAGGVETQYF. This sequence joins TRBV19 and TRBJ2-5, with TRBD2 matching over 8 bases. V was pared by 3 bases and J by 5 bases, with 11 bases of the junction left unmatched. The CDR3 spans 16 residues. Germline CDR1 and CDR2: LNHDA and SQIVND (reference sequence).

The chain couples TRBV10-1 to TRBJ2-3, with TRBD2 matching over 14 bases. The CDR3 runs 16 residues. Germline CDR1 WNHNN, CDR2 SYGVQD (reference sequence). Unmatched junction bases numbered 4, after V lost 8 bases and J lost 0 bases. CDR3 DNA sequence: TGCGCCAGCGGGACTAGCGGGAGACAAAGCACAGATACGCAGTATTTT. Amino acid sequence: CASGTSGRQSTDTQYF.

V gene TRBV6-5 combines with J gene TRBJ2-1, with TRBD1 as a possible D gene (7 bases). This CDR3 is built from 15 residues. Germline CDR1 is MNHEY and CDR2 is SVGAGI. Trimming stripped 6 bases from V and 4 bases from J, with 16 bases between. The CDR3 DNA reads TGTGCCAGCAGATGGGGCAGGGGGGATTACAATGAGCAGTTCTTC. Translation gives CASRWGRGDYNEQFF.

Only one count was recorded for this clone. The CDR3 nucleotides are TGCGCCAGCAGCCAAGAAGTAGCCCGCCAAGAGACCCAGTACTTC. Translated: CASSQEVARQETQYF. V is TRBV4-1 and J is TRBJ2-5; D remains ambiguous. The V gene's germline CDR1 is MGHRA and CDR2 YSYEKL. Trimming took off 0 bases at V and 1 base at J, with 9 bases between the two ends. The CDR3 covers 15 residues.

The rearrangement uses TRBV14 and TRBJ2-5, with TRBD1 identical over 8 bases. This CDR3 has 15 residues. Germline CDR1 reads SGHDN; CDR2 reads FVKESK. The trim removed 4 bases at V and 4 bases at J, leaving 8 bases unmatched. This CDR3 reads CASSPGTGIRETQYF. CDR3 nucleotide sequence: TGTGCCAGCAGCCCCGGGACAGGTATTCGAGAGACCCAGTACTTC.

This rearrangement joins TRBV5-1 to TRBJ2-1; TRBD2 matches 11 bases. The J segment lost 6 bases and the V segment lost 3 bases, leaving 11 bases of the junction unmatched. The CDR3 contains 17 residues. Germline V gene lookup returns CDR1 SGHRS and CDR2 YFSETQ. The CDR3 nucleotides read TGCGCCAGCAGCTCAAATATAGCGGGAGGGGGAGGCAATGAGCAGTTCTTC. Protein sequence: CASSSNIAGGGGNEQFF.

The gene calls are TRBV19 and TRBJ2-7; tentatively, D is TRBD2 (6 bases). V was clipped by 4 bases and J by 2 bases, with 12 bases between them. The CDR3 length is 14 residues. Germline-derived CDR1 and CDR2 are LNHDA and SQIVND (reference sequence). The CDR3 spells CASSRGGLTYEQYF. CDR3 in DNA: TGTGCCAGTAGTAGAGGCGGACTAACCTACGAGCAGTACTTC. The complete variable domain, with remaining parts taken from reference TRBV19 and TRBJ2-7, reads DGGITQSPKYLFRKEGQNVTLSCEQNLNHDAMYWYRQDPGQGLRLIYYSQIVNDFQKGDIAEGYSVSREKKESFPLTVTSAQKNPTAFYLCASSRGGLTYEQYFGPGTRLTVT.